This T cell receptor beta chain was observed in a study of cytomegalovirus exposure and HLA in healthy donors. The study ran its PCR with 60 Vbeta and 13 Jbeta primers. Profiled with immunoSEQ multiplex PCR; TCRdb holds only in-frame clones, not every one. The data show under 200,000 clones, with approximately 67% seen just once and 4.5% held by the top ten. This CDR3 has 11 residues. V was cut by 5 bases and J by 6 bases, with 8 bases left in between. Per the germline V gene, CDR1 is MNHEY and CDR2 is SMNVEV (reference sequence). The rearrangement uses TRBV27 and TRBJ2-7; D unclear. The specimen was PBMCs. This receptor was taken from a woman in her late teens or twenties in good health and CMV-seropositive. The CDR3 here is CASSSTGEQYF. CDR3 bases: TGTGCCAGCAGTAGCACCGGCGAGCAGTACTTC.